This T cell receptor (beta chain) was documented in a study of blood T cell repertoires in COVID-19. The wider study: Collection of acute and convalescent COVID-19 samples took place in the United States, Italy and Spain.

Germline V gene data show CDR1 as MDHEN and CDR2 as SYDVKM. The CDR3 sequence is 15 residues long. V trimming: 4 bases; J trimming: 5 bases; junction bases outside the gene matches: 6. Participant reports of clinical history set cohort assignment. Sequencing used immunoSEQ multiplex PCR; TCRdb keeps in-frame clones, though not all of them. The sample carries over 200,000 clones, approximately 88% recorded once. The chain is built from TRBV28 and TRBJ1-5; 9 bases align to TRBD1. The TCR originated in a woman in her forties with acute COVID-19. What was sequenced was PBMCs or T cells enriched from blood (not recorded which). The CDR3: CASSSLTGGDQPQHF. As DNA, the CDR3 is TGTGCCAGCAGTTCACTGACAGGGGGGGATCAGCCCCAGCATTTT.